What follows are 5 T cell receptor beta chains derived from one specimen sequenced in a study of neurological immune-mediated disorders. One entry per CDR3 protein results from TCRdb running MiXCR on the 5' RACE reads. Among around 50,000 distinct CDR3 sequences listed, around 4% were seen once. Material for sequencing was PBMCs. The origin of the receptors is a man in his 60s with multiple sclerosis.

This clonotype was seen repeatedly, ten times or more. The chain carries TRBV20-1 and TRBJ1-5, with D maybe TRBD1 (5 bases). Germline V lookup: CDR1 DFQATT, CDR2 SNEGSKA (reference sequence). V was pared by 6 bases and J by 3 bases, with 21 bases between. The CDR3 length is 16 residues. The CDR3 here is CSAILPTGPNNQPQHF. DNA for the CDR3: TGCAGTGCCATCCTTCCCACGGGACCGAACAATCAGCCCCAGCATTTT.

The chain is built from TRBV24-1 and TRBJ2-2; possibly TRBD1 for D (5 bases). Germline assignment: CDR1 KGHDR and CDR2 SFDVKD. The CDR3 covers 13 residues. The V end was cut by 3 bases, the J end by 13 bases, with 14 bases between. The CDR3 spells CATSDPGLVGLFF. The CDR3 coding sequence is TGTGCCACCAGTGATCCAGGGCTGGTCGGGCTGTTTTTT.

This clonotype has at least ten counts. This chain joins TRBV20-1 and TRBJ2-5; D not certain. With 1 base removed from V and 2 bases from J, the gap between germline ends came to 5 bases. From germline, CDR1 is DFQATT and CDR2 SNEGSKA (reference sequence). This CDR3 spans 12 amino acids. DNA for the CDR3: TGCAGTGCTAGAGGGCAGCAAGAGACCCAGTACTTC. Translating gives CSARGQQETQYF.

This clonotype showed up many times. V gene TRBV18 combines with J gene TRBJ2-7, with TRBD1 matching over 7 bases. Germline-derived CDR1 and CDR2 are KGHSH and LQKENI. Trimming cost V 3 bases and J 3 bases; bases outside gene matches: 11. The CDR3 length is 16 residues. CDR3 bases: TGTGCCAGCTCACCCTTGATTGGGACAGTGATCTACGAGCAGTACTTC. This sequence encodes CASSPLIGTVIYEQYF.

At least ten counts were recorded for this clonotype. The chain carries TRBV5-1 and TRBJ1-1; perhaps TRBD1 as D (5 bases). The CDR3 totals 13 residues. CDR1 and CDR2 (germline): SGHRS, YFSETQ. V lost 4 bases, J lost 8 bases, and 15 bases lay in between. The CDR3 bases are TGCGCCAGCAGCCTCGCGGGGGTTAGAGAAGCTTTCTTT. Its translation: CASSLAGVREAFF.